This T cell receptor beta chain derives from a study of shared clonotypes between healthy human individuals. Using immunoSEQ multiplex PCR, the repertoire was profiled, and TCRdb retains in-frame clones only, with some absent. The sample gives around 2,000,000 clones, approximately 94% of which show up once; about 1.1% is in the top ten. As regards this clone: Antigen: not known.

Study conclusions and caveats: Estimated richness values were generally larger in naive subsets than in memory subsets. Some clonotypes were shared by all four sorted-subset donors, while others were not shared. The non-shared ones had lower generation probabilities than the shared ones.

CD45RO-negative, CCR7-selected cells formed the naive CD8 fraction, which excluded terminally differentiated effector memory CD45RA+ cells. CDR1 MGHRA and CDR2 YSYEKL come from the germline V gene. The CDR3 consists of 14 residues. V dropped 1 base and J dropped 2 bases, with 9 bases sitting between them. The sequenced sample was naive CD8+ T cells sorted from blood. The receptor was isolated from a man aged 18 to 29 in good health. The rearrangement joins TRBV4-1 to TRBJ2-7; D unresolved. CDR3 in DNA: TGCGCCAGCAGCCAAGCCCCAAGCACCTACGAGCAGTACTTC. It codes for CASSQAPSTYEQYF.